This T cell receptor beta chain came from a study of cytomegalovirus exposure and HLA in healthy donors listed by TCRdb under 2017. Context from the whole study: According to an earlier analysis of 587 of the donors, about 179 million T cells yielded roughly 100 million unique TCR beta sequences and around 280 Gb of sequence data. Around 320 gigabases of sequencing data and tens of millions of unique TCR sequences were included in an early release covering over 600 HLA-typed donors. The genetic ancestry cluster associated with self-reported Caucasian donors included around four fifths of the roughly 400 genotyped donors. The study aimed to test whether cataloging public T cell receptors could reveal signatures of past pathogen exposure. The T cell repertoires of 700 or so subjects were profiled by immunosequencing and related to cytomegalovirus serostatus. A separate validation cohort of over 95 different subjects was used in addition to the 666-subject first cohort. To predict cytomegalovirus infection status, the study brought together high-throughput TCR immunosequencing, statistical association of individual TCRs with disease status, and machine learning. To study patterns of TCR occurrence, a later analysis re-analyzed previously published TCR beta repertoires from several hundred donors and added high-resolution HLA genotyping. In the later analysis, no new phenotypic data were used to find candidate immune exposures; instead, reliance was placed on TCR beta sequences and their occurrence across donors. In an earlier analysis of 587 of the donors, high-throughput TCR beta sequencing was used to judge whether each TCR beta V gene segment behaved as functional or pseudogenic. Donor age, sex, ethnicity and CMV serostatus were collected together with the repertoire data. A later genetic analysis took genome-wide SNP genotypes for about 55% of the roughly 670 donors and used that subset as a discovery cohort. All discovery cohort repertoires had been generated using a single sequencing platform. Class I and class II HLA loci were covered by the typing at four-digit resolution. Typing coverage differed by locus: A, B, C, DRB1 and DQB1 were typed in roughly 620-640 donors, DQA1 in about 500, DPA1 in nearly 610, and DPB1 in 450 to 490. Because of strong linkage in the cohort, four or five DR-DQ haplotypes were treated as single units for association and clustering. Among about 360 genotyped donors of the cohort, an average of about 240,000 unique TCR beta nucleotide sequences were sequenced per donor, roughly 20% of them non-productive.

Points the paper makes about the study in general: Several of the top co-occurrence clusters appeared to be linked to parvovirus B19, influenza, CMV and Epstein-Barr virus, according to a later analysis. Assigning TCR associations to individual alleles was difficult when HLA alleles, especially DR and DQ, strongly co-occurred. Presence/absence analyses assumed roughly uniform sequencing depth across donors, an assumption that may not hold. Most TCR sequences were observed very rarely across donors, whereas some public TCRs were present in many individuals. In vitro tests confirmed that a few of the cytomegalovirus-associated TCR beta chains recognize cytomegalovirus antigens. For the cohort, immune exposure information was limited to CMV serostatus. The classifier was reported to diagnose cytomegalovirus status with high specificity and sensitivity in both the original and validation cohorts. It was suggested by the authors that the approach could potentially be generalized to other disease states and immunological phenotypes. Specific HLA alleles were associated with over 15,000 TCR beta sequences at a false discovery rate of 0.05 in a later analysis. Linkage disequilibrium might explain the correlated functional status among segregating V segments, but an unknown experimental factor could not be ruled out. A further reported finding was that TCR beta sequences accurately predicted the HLA-A and HLA-B alleles for most subjects in the first cohort. In an earlier analysis of around 500 of the donors, most TCR beta V segments appeared in productive rearrangements about 90% or about 30% of the time, broadly matching IMGT annotations. In this cohort, only TCR beta chains were sequenced, and detectable features were limited by the absence of alpha or paired-chain data. A later analysis found that HLA-associated TCR beta chains were more clonally expanded and had lower generation probabilities than equally common non-associated chains. In a later analysis, most CMV-associated TCR beta chains were found to appear HLA-restricted, with HLA associations seemingly driven largely by CMV exposure. In a later analysis, the rate of TCR association differed among HLA loci, with DRB1 alleles having the most associated TCRs and HLA-C alleles having the fewest. A cluster of highly shared sequence variants was judged likely to be a technical artifact of the sequencing pipeline. HLA typing was unavailable for some donors at each locus, so association tests used only the typed subset. The study listed 164 TCR beta chains as associated with cytomegalovirus. Compared with the roughly 670-donor mean, donors in an Asian-associated ancestry cluster had fewer N-insertions in productive TCRs, according to a later genetic analysis. An association between a missense DCLRE1C variant and V-gene and J-gene trimming of TCR beta chains was found in a later genetic analysis and replicated in an independent cohort. About 17 rarely observed V segments, including chromosome 9 orphons, were excluded from the earlier analysis of just under 600 of the donors because counts were too low.

Library construction relied on the immunoSEQ multiplex PCR assay. For the multiplex PCR, a mixture combining 60 forward primers for TCR Vbeta segments and 13 reverse primers for TCR Jbeta segments was used. The CDR3 region of rearranged TCR beta genes was amplified from genomic DNA with a multiplex PCR assay. The amplified TCR beta libraries were sequenced on the Illumina HiSeq System as 87-base-pair reads. The paper's data handling went like this. In a later analysis, roughly 80 million unique TCR beta chains were counted across the 500 to 850 repertoires, and approximately 9.9 million of these chains were shared by at least two donors. Raw reads were error-corrected and collapsed into unique sequences by a nearest-neighbor algorithm in which closely related sequences were merged to remove PCR and sequencing errors. Alignment of CDR3 sequences to IMGT reference sequences was used to assign V, D and J gene segments. For a sequence to be retained, at least a six-nucleotide match to both a V gene segment and a J gene segment was required. Rearrangements were called productive when the CDR3 lacked stop codons and stayed in frame with V and J; all others were non-productive. CDR3 was defined according to IMGT convention as the region running from the second conserved V-encoded cysteine to the conserved J-encoded phenylalanine. The earlier analysis of some 600 of the donors excluded sequences that lacked an unambiguous match to a single V gene segment. In an earlier analysis of about 590 of the donors, a V segment was called functional when productive rearrangements were above 56.7%, and segregating when the standard deviation between donors exceeded 5%. A statistical classification framework was built for diagnosing cytomegalovirus status from the catalog of TCR beta chain sequences. In a later analysis, V and J genes were assigned by comparing TCR nucleotide sequences against IMGT/GENE-DB human TR gene sequences. A later analysis assigned CDR3 sequences and most-parsimonious VDJ recombination scenarios with the TCRdist pipeline. A later analysis defined each TCR beta chain by its CDR3 amino acid sequence plus V-gene family, and excluded reads lacking a unique V-gene family. As a way to deal with suspected cross-contamination and a sequencing artifact, a later analysis dropped 640 or so nucleotide sequences that were highly shared and had low generation probability. In a later analysis, a clonal expansion index was calculated for each public chain from normalized within-repertoire ranks of inferred template counts. A later analysis computed generation probabilities with a VDJ recombination model fitted to out-of-frame rearrangements, and checked the results against IGoR. A later analysis scored TCR-TCR, TCR-HLA and TCR-CMV co-occurrence with hypergeometric tests, applying a repertoire-size bias correction to TCR pairs. To estimate false discovery rates, a later analysis permuted the HLA or CMV assignments 20 times. In a later analysis, co-occurring TCRs were grouped using DBSCAN, and TCRdist sequence similarity was added for clustering within HLA-allele-positive subsets. Repertoires with fewer than 30,000 or more than 120,000 public chains were left out of co-occurrence clustering, as were five repertoires with anomalous nucleotide sharing. The source is immuneACCESS, and TCRdb retained only in-frame sequences with V and J called. Part of the clones is not carried over; for the studies checked, unresolved V genes explain less than half of this, and the remainder is unexplained. V and J calls plus clone size are reproduced from that table; the DNA served to infer D and trimming. This sample has 130,000 or so clones in its table, and over 65% of those were observed once. The ten largest clones represent 1.5% of the sample.

About this clone: What this receptor recognizes is not known. No clone much larger than this one lies a single base away; base qualities are absent.

In total, approximately 690 healthy bone marrow donors made up the cohort. Cohort members were all nominally healthy when sampled, although unrecorded immune exposures were likely present. The donor was CMV seronegative and was included in the group of approximately 350 seronegative cohort members. Every donor gave a peripheral blood sample, and the peripheral blood mononuclear cells from that sample were used for TCR beta sequencing. The Qiagen DNeasy Blood Extraction Kit was used to extract genomic DNA from the blood cell samples. The sample was PBMCs. The clonotype was recovered from a man aged 35 to 55 in good health and CMV-seronegative.

The CDR3 region reads CASSLASGFSTDTQYF. The DNA reads TGCGCCAGCAGCTTGGCTAGCGGGTTTAGCACAGATACGCAGTATTTT. The chain is encoded by TRBV5-1 joined to TRBJ2-3, with 8 bases matching TRBD2. Based on the germline V gene, the CDR1 and CDR2 sequences are SGHRS and YFSETQ. The CDR3 runs 16 amino acids, cysteine and phenylalanine included. The read is trimmed to its CDR3 DNA, 48 bases read in frame from base 1. V is cut back by 0 bases and J by 0 bases, with 3 bases in the junction unmatched.